These T cell receptor beta chains were read from a single sample in a study of T cells in Graves' hyperthyroidism and ophthalmopathy. TCRdb called the multiplex PCR reads again in MiXCR, with one record for every CDR3 protein. The table includes 450,000 to 650,000 distinct CDR3 sequences, approximately 17% detected once. Sequencing used blood. The receptors shown here come from a woman under 30 with Graves' ophthalmopathy. The CDR3 runs from the conserved cysteine through the conserved F or W. The D gene is left open where the match is weak. Expanded clones are given a class, and other clones once, few, many or no size at all.

size,length,J,D,V,DNA,CDR3
many,16,TRBJ2-5,TRBD2,TRBV11-2,TGTGCCAGCAGCCCCCGAGCGGGGGGGCAGCTAGAGACCCAGTACTTC,CASSPRAGGQLETQYF
-,15,TRBJ2-3,TRBD1,TRBV10-3,TGTGCCATCACTTCTGGGGACAGCAACACAGATACGCAGTATTTT,CAITSGDSNTDTQYF
many,16,TRBJ2-1,-,TRBV6-2/TRBV6-3,TGTGCCAGCAGTTACGCGGACGGTGCATCCTACAATGAGCAGTTCTTC,CASSYADGASYNEQFF
few,14,TRBJ2-2,-,TRBV5-1,TGCGCCAGCAGCTTGGACAGGGCAGGCGGGGAGCTGTTTTTT,CASSLDRAGGELFF
-,16,TRBJ1-5,-,TRBV19,TGTGCCAGTAGTATGCGGGACACCGTCCCCAATCAGCCCCAGCATTTT,CASSMRDTVPNQPQHF
few,14,TRBJ2-2,TRBD1,TRBV6-2/TRBV6-3,TGTGCCAGCAGCGCACAGGGGCTCCCCGGGGAGCTGTTTTTT,CASSAQGLPGELFF
many,13,TRBJ2-1,TRBD1,TRBV18,TGTGCCAGCTCACCATCGGGGACAGATGAGCAGTTCTTC,CASSPSGTDEQFF
-,15,TRBJ1-3,-,TRBV29-1,TGCAGCGTTGAAGACCACGAGGTCTCTGGAAACACCATATATTTT,CSVEDHEVSGNTIYF
-,15,TRBJ2-7,TRBD2,TRBV10-3,TGTGCCATCAGTGACCTTGCTAGCGGGAGCTACGAGCAGTACTTC,CAISDLASGSYEQYF
many,14,TRBJ1-1,-,TRBV7-3,TGTGCCAGCAGCTCTACCTTCGGCGCCACTGAAGCTTTCTTT,CASSSTFGATEAFF
many,14,TRBJ2-1,-,TRBV12-5,TGTGCTAGTGGTGGCGGGACCTCCTACAATGAGCAGTTCTTC,CASGGGTSYNEQFF
many,15,TRBJ1-6,-,TRBV3-1,TGTGCCAGCAGCTCCGACGGAAGTTATAATTCACCCCTCCACTTT,CASSSDGSYNSPLHF
many,16,TRBJ2-7,TRBD2,TRBV7-9,TGTGCCAGCAGCCCCTGGGACTACTCAAGCTCCTACGAGCAGTACTTC,CASSPWDYSSSYEQYF
-,14,TRBJ1-5,-,TRBV4-1,TGCGCCAGCAGCCAGAGGACGAGGAATCAGCCCCAGCATTTT,CASSQRTRNQPQHF
many,14,TRBJ1-1,-,TRBV2,TGTGCCAGCAGGAGGGCCCCCAGAGTGGCTGAAGCTTTCTTT,CASRRAPRVAEAFF
few,14,TRBJ2-3,TRBD1,TRBV7-3,TGTGCCAGCAGATTCAACAGGGGGTCGGATACGCAGTATTTT,CASRFNRGSDTQYF
many,13,TRBJ2-7,TRBD1,TRBV5-1,TGCGCCAGCAGCTTGGGACAGGGGCTTGAGCAGTACTTC,CASSLGQGLEQYF
few,16,TRBJ1-1,-,TRBV7-2,TGTGCCAGCAGCTTAGCGGGGGGGTTAGGGGGGACTGAAGCTTTCTTT,CASSLAGGLGGTEAFF
many,16,TRBJ1-1,TRBD1,TRBV18,TGTGCCAGCTCACTAAATACGGGACAGGCGAACACTGAAGCTTTCTTT,CASSLNTGQANTEAFF